One and the same sample provided the 17 T cell receptor beta chains below, sequenced in a study of PD-L1 blockade in urothelial cancer. TCRdb keeps only in-frame clones here, not all; method: immunoSEQ multiplex PCR. Of some 110,000 clones in the sample, 80% to 90% are singletons; the top ten hold 1.7%. Regarding time point: peripheral blood 6 weeks after treatment start. The sample consisted of PBMCs, taken around atezolizumab (anti-PD-L1) treatment. The receptor set was obtained from a man aged 55-75 years with urothelial cancer.

V usage is TRBV11-3 and J usage is TRBJ1-1; D is unclear. V lost 2 bases, J lost 5 bases, and 9 bases lay in between. The CDR3 consists of 13 residues. Per germline, CDR1 SGHNT and CDR2 YENEEA. The chain's CDR3 is CASSLFRQTEAFF. The CDR3 nucleotides are TGTGCCAGCAGCTTATTCAGGCAGACTGAAGCTTTCTTT.

This chain's CDR3 is CASSQTVDWNSPLHF. The CDR3 coding sequence is TGCGCCAGCAGCCAGACCGTAGACTGGAATTCACCCCTCCACTTT. The chain employs TRBV4-3 and TRBJ1-6; D is unclear. Looked up from germline, CDR1 is LGHNA and CDR2 is YSLEER. Trimming cost V 3 bases and J 7 bases, with 13 bases left between them. The CDR3 is 15 residues long.

The chain combines TRBV5-1 with TRBJ2-3; 9 bases match TRBD2. CDR1 and CDR2 from the germline V gene are SGHRS and YFSETQ. The J segment lost 1 base and the V segment lost 4 bases, leaving 7 bases of the junction unmatched. The CDR3 has 16 amino acids. CDR3 in amino acids: CASSAFERGGTDTQYF. CDR3 nucleotides: TGCGCCAGCAGCGCCTTCGAGCGGGGGGGCACAGATACGCAGTATTTT.

This chain links TRBV9 with TRBJ1-2; 7 nucleotides match TRBD1. V dropped 3 bases and J dropped 4; count of bases not matched to a gene: 12. This CDR3 has 16 residues. CDR1 and CDR2 (germline): SGDLS, YYNGEE. Here the CDR3 reads CASSADLQGKGYGYTF. DNA of the CDR3: TGTGCCAGCAGCGCGGACCTACAGGGGAAAGGCTATGGCTACACCTTC.

The chain uses TRBV2 and TRBJ2-7, with D possibly being TRBD1 (5 bases). The CDR3 runs 14 residues. Between the trimmed V and J ends, which lost 6 bases and 4 bases, there was a span of 16 bases. CDR1 and CDR2 from the germline V gene are SNHLY and FYNNEI. DNA for the CDR3: TGTGCCAGCAGCAATATTGCAGGGAATTACGAGCAGTACTTC. Translation: CASSNIAGNYEQYF.

The chain joins TRBV7-6 to TRBJ2-7, with 7 nucleotides matching TRBD1. V shed 6 bases, J shed 6 bases, and the junction held 14 bases outside the gene matches. This CDR3 spans 15 amino acids. Germline loops: CDR1 SGHVS, CDR2 FNYEAQ. The CDR3 nucleotides are TGTGCCAGCAGACCCCTTCAGGGGGATCCTAGCGAGCAGTACTTC. Amino acid sequence: CASRPLQGDPSEQYF.

The chain couples TRBV5-4 to TRBJ2-1; 10 bases are shared with TRBD2. Trimming took 4 bases from V and 6 from J; bases not matched to a gene: 10. Germline V gene lookup returns CDR1 SGHNT and CDR2 YYREEE (reference sequence). This CDR3 spans 16 amino acids. CDR3: CASSVVAGGLSNEQFF. CDR3 DNA: TGTGCCAGCAGCGTGGTAGCGGGAGGATTGTCCAATGAGCAGTTCTTC.

The chain combines TRBV27 with TRBJ2-1; possibly TRBD2 for D (5 bases). The CDR3 contains 14 residues. Germline V lookup: CDR1 MNHEY, CDR2 SMNVEV (reference sequence). The V and J ends lost 2 bases and 3 bases respectively, with 8 bases between them. The CDR3 nucleotides are TGTGCCAGCAGTTTAACCCGGGACTACAATGAGCAGTTCTTC. It is translated as CASSLTRDYNEQFF.

There are many counts of this clone. CDR3 amino acids: CASSQAPGRGAAGGGYTF. CDR3 coding DNA: TGCGCCAGCAGCCAAGCCCCAGGACGGGGGGCCGCTGGGGGAGGCTACACCTTC. The rearrangement uses TRBV4-3 and TRBJ1-2, with D possibly TRBD1 on 6 matching bases. The CDR3 covers 18 residues. Trimming pared 1 base from V and 8 bases from J, leaving 26 bases between. Looked up from germline, CDR1 is LGHNA and CDR2 is YSLEER.

The chain uses TRBV7-2 and TRBJ2-3; perhaps TRBD2 as D (6 bases). Trimming cost V 1 base and J 6 bases, with 14 bases left between them. The CDR3 runs 15 residues. The germline V gene has CDR1 SGHTA and CDR2 FQGNSA. The CDR3 region has the DNA TGTGCCAGCAGCTTAGGAGGTGCGGGGAGGGATACGCAGTATTTT. Translated: CASSLGGAGRDTQYF. The full variable domain, rest sourced from reference TRBV7-2 and TRBJ2-3, is GAGVSQSPSNKVTEKGKDVELRCDPISGHTALYWYRQSLGQGLEFLIYFQGNSAPDKSGLPSDRFSAERTGGSVSTLTIQRTQQEDSAVYLCASSLGGAGRDTQYFGPGTRLTVL.

The chain uses TRBV5-1 and TRBJ1-1; D ambiguous. Germline V gene lookup returns CDR1 SGHRS and CDR2 YFSETQ. This CDR3 contains 14 residues. Trimming left V 0 bases short and J 1 base short, with 7 bases between. The CDR3 is CASSLALGNTEAFF. CDR3 in DNA: TGCGCCAGCAGCTTGGCCCTAGGGAACACTGAAGCTTTCTTT.

The chain recombines TRBV6-5 with TRBJ2-7; maybe TRBD2 (7 bases). The germline V gene encodes CDR1 MNHEY and CDR2 SVGAGI. The CDR3 contains 15 residues. Trimming shortened V by 6 bases and J by 4 bases, and 19 bases separated the two germline ends. DNA of the CDR3: TGTGCCAGCAGGCTGGGCGCGGGGGCCATGTACGAGCAGTACTTC. Its protein product is CASRLGAGAMYEQYF.

This clone was detected a few times. The chain recombines TRBV5-6 with TRBJ1-2, with TRBD1 matching 9 bases. The CDR3 length is 15 residues. Germline CDR1 is SGHDT and CDR2 is YYEEEE. Losses at the gene ends were 5 bases for V and 2 bases for J; bases not matched to a gene: 7. Here the CDR3 reads CASRSGTGRNYGYTF. The CDR3 DNA is TGTGCCAGCAGGAGTGGGACAGGGAGGAACTATGGCTACACCTTC.

This chain uses TRBV6-4 with TRBJ2-7; a weak D match, TRBD2 (6 bases). Trimming removed 3 bases at V and 6 bases at J, with 12 bases between. CDR1 and CDR2 from the germline V gene are MRHNA and SNTAGT. The CDR3 is made up of 13 amino acids. This CDR3 reads CASSEFRGSEQYF. DNA of the CDR3: TGTGCCAGCAGTGAGTTCCGGGGGAGCGAGCAGTACTTC.

The chain employs TRBV4-3 and TRBJ2-6, with D perhaps TRBD1 (5 bases). Trimming took off 1 base at V and 1 base at J, with 5 bases between the two ends. The germline CDR1 and CDR2 sequences are LGHNA and YSLEER. The CDR3 is made up of 15 amino acids. The CDR3 DNA reads as TGCGCCAGCAGCCAAGCAGGGTCTGGGGCCAACGTCCTGACTTTC. This codes for CASSQAGSGANVLTF.

This clone was counted once. The chain couples TRBV7-2 to TRBJ1-3; D gene unclear. This CDR3 region has 14 residues. Germline-derived CDR1 and CDR2 are SGHTA and FQGNSA. Between the trimmed V and J ends, which lost 2 bases and 7 bases, there was a span of 12 bases. The CDR3 sequence is CASSLLAVGNTIYF. In nucleotides, the CDR3 is TGTGCCAGCAGCTTATTAGCAGTCGGGAACACCATATATTTT.

This chain connects TRBV5-6 to TRBJ1-1, with 8 nucleotides matching TRBD1. The CDR3 covers 16 residues. CDR1 SGHDT and CDR2 YYEEEE come from the germline V gene. V gave up 5 bases and J gave up 5 bases; unmatched junction bases: 14. CDR3 sequence: CASSSGFGQGGTEAFF. The CDR3 nucleotides read TGTGCCAGCAGTTCCGGATTCGGACAGGGAGGTACTGAAGCTTTCTTT.